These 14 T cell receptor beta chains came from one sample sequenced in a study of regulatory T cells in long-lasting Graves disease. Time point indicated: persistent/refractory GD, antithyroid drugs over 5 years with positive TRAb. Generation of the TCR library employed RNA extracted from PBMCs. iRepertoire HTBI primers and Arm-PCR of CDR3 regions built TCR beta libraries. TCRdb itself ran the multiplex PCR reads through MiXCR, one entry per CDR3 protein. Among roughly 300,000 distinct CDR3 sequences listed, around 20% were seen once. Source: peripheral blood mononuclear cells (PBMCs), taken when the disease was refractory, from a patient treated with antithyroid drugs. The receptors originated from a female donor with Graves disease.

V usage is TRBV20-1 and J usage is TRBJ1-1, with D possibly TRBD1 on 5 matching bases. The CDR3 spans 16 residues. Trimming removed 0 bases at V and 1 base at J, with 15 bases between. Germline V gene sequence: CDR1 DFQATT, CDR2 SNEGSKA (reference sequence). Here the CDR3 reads CSARDRADMKNTEAFF. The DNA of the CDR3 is TGCAGTGCTAGAGATCGGGCGGACATGAAGAACACTGAAGCTTTCTTT.

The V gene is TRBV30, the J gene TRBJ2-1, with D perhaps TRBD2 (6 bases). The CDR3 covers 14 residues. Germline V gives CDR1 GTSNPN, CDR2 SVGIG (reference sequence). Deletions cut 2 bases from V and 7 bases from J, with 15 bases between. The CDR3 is CAWSTEGVRNEQFF. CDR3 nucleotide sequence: TGTGCCTGGAGTACGGAGGGCGTAAGAAATGAGCAGTTCTTC.

CDR3: CASSLRDRGEKLFF. CDR3 coding DNA: TGCGCCAGCAGCCTAAGGGACAGAGGGGAAAAACTGTTTTTT. V and J are TRBV5-1 and TRBJ1-4, with 7 bases aligning to TRBD1. CDR1 and CDR2 from the germline V gene are SGHRS and YFSETQ. J was trimmed by 8 bases and V by 4 bases; bases with no gene match: 8. The CDR3 contains 14 residues.

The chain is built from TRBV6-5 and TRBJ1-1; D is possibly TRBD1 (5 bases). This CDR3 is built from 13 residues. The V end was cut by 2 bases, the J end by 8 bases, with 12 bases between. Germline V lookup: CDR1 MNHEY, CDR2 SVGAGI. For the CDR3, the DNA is TGTGCCAGCAGTTACGCAGGGTTAGCCGAAGCTTTCTTT. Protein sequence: CASSYAGLAEAFF.

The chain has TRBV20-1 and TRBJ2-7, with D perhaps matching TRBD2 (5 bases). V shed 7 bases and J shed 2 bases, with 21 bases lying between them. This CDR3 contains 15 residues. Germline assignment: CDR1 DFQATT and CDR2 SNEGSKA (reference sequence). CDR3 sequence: CSVLSPSSMTYEQYF. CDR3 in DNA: TGCAGTGTATTATCGCCTAGCTCTATGACCTACGAGCAGTACTTC.

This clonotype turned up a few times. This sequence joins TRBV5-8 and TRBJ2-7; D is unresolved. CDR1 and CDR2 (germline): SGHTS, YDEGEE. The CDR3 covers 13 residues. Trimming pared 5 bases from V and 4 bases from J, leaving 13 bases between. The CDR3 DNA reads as TGTGCCAGCAGTTATCCCGACCGATACGAGCAGTACTTC. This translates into CASSYPDRYEQYF.

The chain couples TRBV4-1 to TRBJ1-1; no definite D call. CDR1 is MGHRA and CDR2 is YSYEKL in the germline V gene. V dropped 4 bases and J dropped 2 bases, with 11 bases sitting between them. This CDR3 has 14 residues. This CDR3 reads CASSPITVNTEAFF. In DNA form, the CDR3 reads TGCGCCAGCAGCCCTATAACAGTAAACACTGAAGCTTTCTTT.

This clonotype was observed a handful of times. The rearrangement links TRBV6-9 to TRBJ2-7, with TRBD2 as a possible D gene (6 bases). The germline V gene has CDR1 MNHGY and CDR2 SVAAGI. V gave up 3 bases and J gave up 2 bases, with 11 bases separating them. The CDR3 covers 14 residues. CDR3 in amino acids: CASSYSGYTYEQYF. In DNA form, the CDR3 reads TGTGCCAGCAGTTACAGCGGGTACACCTACGAGCAGTACTTC.

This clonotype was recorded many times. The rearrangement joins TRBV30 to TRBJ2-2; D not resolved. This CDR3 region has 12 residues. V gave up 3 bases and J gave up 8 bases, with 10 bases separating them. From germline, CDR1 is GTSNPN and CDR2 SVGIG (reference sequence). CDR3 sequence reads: CAWSVLRGELFF. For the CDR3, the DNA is TGTGCCTGGAGCGTACTCCGGGGGGAGCTGTTTTTT.

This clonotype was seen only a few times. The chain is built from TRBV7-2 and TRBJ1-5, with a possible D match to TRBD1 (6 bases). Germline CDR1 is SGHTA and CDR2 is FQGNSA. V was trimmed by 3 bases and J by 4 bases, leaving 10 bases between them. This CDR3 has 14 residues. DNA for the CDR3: TGTGCCAGCAGCTTGTGGGGGCAAAATCAGCCCCAGCATTTT. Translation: CASSLWGQNQPQHF.

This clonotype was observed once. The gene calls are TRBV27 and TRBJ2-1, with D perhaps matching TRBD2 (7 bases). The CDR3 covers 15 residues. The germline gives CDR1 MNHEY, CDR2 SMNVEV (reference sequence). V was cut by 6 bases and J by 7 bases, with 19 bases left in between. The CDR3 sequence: CASSRGGGAGNEQFF. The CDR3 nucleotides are TGTGCCAGCAGCCGTGGGGGGGGGGCGGGGAATGAGCAGTTCTTC.

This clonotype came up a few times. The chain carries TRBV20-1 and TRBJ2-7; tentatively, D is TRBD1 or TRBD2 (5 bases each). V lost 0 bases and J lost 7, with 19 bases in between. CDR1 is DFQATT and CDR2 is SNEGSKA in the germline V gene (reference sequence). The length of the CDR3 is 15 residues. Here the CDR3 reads CSARDLRALEGEQYF. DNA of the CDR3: TGCAGTGCTAGAGATCTCAGGGCCTTAGAGGGGGAGCAGTACTTC.

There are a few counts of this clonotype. CDR3 bases: TGTGCCACTGGGGCAGGCCCCCGGGAGACCCAGTACTTC. Translating gives CATGAGPRETQYF. This rearrangement joins TRBV2 to TRBJ2-5, with TRBD1 as a possible D gene (5 bases). Germline-derived CDR1 and CDR2 are SNHLY and FYNNEI. V lost 10 bases and J lost 5, with 17 bases in between. This CDR3 is built from 13 residues.

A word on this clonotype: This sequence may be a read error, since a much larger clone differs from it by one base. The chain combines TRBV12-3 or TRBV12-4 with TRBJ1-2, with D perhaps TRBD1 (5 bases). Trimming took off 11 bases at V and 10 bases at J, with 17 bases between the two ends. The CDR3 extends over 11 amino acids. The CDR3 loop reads CASRAGNHYTF. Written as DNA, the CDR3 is TGTGCCTCGAGGGCAGGGAATCACTACACCTTC.